This TCR beta chain comes out of a study of cytomegalovirus exposure and HLA in healthy donors. Per the germline V gene, CDR1 is GTSNPN and CDR2 is SVGIG (reference sequence). Deletions cut 4 bases from V and 0 bases from J, with 6 bases between. CDR3 length equals 13 residues. This clone was detected a few times. Both 60 Vbeta primers and 13 Jbeta primers went into the PCR. TCRdb's copy holds only in-frame clones and misses some; the assay was immunoSEQ multiplex PCR. The data contain more than 130,000 clones, around three quarters of them seen just once; the ten biggest clones take up about 6.5%. The chain carries TRBV30 and TRBJ2-2; the D is unclear. This TCR was sampled from a man aged 40-49 years in good health and CMV-seropositive. The specimen sequenced was PBMCs. The CDR3 bases are TGTGCCTGGACACTCACGAACACCGGGGAGCTGTTTTTT. This sequence encodes CAWTLTNTGELFF.